The source of this T cell receptor (beta chain) is a study of blood T cell repertoires in COVID-19. The wider study: The analysed material was cDNA or gDNA that came from T cells, B-cell-depleted T cells, or PBMCs.

Methods used by the authors: Cell counts per sample came from amplifying reference gene primers. Sequenced by immunoSEQ multiplex PCR; TCRdb stores in-frame clones only, minus some. V, J and clone size derive from that table, while D and trimming were established from the DNA sequence. Among about 200,000 clones listed, roughly 84% were seen once. Germline V gives CDR1 SGHNT, CDR2 YYREEE (reference sequence). This CDR3 region has 17 residues. V shed 4 bases, J shed 4 bases, and the junction held 11 bases outside the gene matches. The gene calls are TRBV5-4 and TRBJ1-1, with 12 positions matching TRBD1. The sequenced material came from peripheral blood. This sequence originates from a man aged 50-60 years with COVID-19, enrolled during active disease. CDR3 sequence: CASSLRDRGRAATEAFF. CDR3 nucleotide sequence: TGTGCCAGCAGCCTAAGGGACAGGGGGCGCGCGGCCACTGAAGCTTTCTTT.